This T cell receptor beta chain emerged from a study of T cell changes during pregnancy in multiple sclerosis. Germline CDR1 reads MNHEY; CDR2 reads SMNVEV (reference sequence). V gave up 0 bases and J gave up 6 bases, with 11 bases separating them. This CDR3 region has 14 residues. Assay used: immunoSEQ multiplex PCR; TCRdb lists only in-frame clones, some missing. The sample has about 59,000 clones; about 94% are singletons. Here the sequenced sample was CD8+ T cells from peripheral blood mononuclear cells, taken after pregnancy. V gene TRBV27 combines with J gene TRBJ1-2; D unclear. The clonotype comes from a female donor with multiple sclerosis, enrolled in a pregnancy study. DNA of the CDR3: TGTGCCAGCAGTTTATCTGCCGGGATCGATGGCTACACCTTC. Protein sequence: CASSLSAGIDGYTF.